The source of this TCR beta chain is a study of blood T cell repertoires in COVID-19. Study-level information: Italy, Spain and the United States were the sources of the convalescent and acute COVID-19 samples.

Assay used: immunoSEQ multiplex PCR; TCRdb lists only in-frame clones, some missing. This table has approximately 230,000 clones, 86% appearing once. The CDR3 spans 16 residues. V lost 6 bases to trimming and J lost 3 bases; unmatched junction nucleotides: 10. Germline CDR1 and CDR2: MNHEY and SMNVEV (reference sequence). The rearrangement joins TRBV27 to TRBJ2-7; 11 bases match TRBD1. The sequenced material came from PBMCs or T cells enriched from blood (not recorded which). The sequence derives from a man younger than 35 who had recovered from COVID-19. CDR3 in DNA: TGTGCCAGCAGCCCTACCCGGACAGGGGGCCTCTACGAGCAGTACTTC. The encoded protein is CASSPTRTGGLYEQYF.